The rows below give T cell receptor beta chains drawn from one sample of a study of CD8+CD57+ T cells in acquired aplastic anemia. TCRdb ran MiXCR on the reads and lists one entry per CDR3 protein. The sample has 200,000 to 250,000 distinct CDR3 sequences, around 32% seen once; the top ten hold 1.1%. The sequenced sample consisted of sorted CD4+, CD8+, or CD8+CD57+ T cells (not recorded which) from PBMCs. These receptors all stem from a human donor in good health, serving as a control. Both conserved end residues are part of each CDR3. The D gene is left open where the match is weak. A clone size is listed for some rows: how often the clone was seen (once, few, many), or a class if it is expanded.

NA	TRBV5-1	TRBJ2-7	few	CASSLVQGGVLWEQYF	TGCGCCAGCAGCTTGGTCCAGGGCGGGGTCCTCTGGGAGCAGTACTTC
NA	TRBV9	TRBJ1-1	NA	CASSGPLGTEAFF	TGTGCCAGCAGCGGTCCCCTAGGTACTGAAGCTTTCTTT
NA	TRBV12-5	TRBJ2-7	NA	CASGLVLNTINYEQYF	TGTGCTAGTGGTTTGGTACTCAACACGATAAATTACGAGCAGTACTTC
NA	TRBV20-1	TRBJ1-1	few	CSARFGLEAFF	TGCAGTGCTAGATTCGGGCTGGAAGCTTTCTTT
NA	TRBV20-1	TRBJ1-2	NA	CSAGLPGSSPGYTF	TGCAGTGCTGGATTGCCAGGGAGCTCACCTGGCTACACCTTC
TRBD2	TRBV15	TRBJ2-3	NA	CATSRGTSGFTDTQYF	TGTGCCACCAGCAGGGGGACTAGCGGATTCACAGATACGCAGTATTTT
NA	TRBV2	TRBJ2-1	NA	CASAQGGWEQFF	TGTGCCAGCGCACAAGGGGGGTGGGAGCAGTTCTTC
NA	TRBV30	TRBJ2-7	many	CAWSQQSPYEQYF	TGTGCCTGGAGTCAGCAGAGCCCCTACGAGCAGTACTTC
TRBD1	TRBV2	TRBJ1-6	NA	CASSPDREGNSPLHF	TGTGCCAGCTCACCGGACAGGGAGGGAAATTCACCCCTCCACTTT
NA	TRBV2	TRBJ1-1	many	CASALGQAGTEAFF	TGTGCCAGCGCCCTCGGTCAGGCGGGCACTGAAGCTTTCTTT
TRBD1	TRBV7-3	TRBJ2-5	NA	CASSKLGQGEAQYF	TGTGCCAGCAGCAAATTGGGACAGGGGGAGGCCCAGTACTTC
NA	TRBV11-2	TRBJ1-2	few	CASSALMGLEGYTF	TGTGCCAGCAGCGCGTTAATGGGGTTGGAGGGCTACACCTTC
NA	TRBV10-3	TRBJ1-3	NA	CASSYGAQRRNTIYF	TGTGCCAGCAGCTACGGTGCCCAGCGAAGAAACACCATATATTTT
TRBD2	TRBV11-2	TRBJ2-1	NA	CASSYLAGVYNEQFF	TGTGCCAGCAGTTATCTAGCGGGAGTTTACAATGAGCAGTTCTTC
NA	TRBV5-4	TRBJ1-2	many	CASSPLPGAGYGYTF	TGTGCCAGCAGCCCTCTACCTGGGGCGGGGTATGGCTACACCTTC